The 14 T cell receptor beta chains listed next were all sequenced from one sample in a study of cytomegalovirus exposure and HLA in healthy donors. Both 60 Vbeta primers and 13 Jbeta primers went into the PCR. This table comes from immunoSEQ multiplex PCR, and its TCRdb copy is limited to in-frame clones, with some not included. This sample has approximately 170,000 clones, with roughly 83% found just once. The sequencing sample was made of PBMCs. These receptors all come from a boy aged 2-15 years in good health and CMV-seronegative.

The chain couples TRBV7-8 to TRBJ1-5; D gene unclear. V was pared by 5 bases and J by 0 bases, with 20 bases between. CDR3 length: 18 amino acids. Germline-derived CDR1 and CDR2 are SGHVS and FQNEAQ. The CDR3: CASSQYSLRSLSNQPQHF. The CDR3 DNA reads as TGTGCCAGCAGCCAGTACAGCCTAAGGTCCCTTAGCAATCAGCCCCAGCATTTT.

This sequence joins TRBV19 and TRBJ2-2, with a tentative D call TRBD1 (6 bases). The CDR3 covers 13 residues. Germline CDR1 reads LNHDA; CDR2 reads SQIVND (reference sequence). Trimming shortened V by 5 bases and J by 5 bases, and 9 bases separated the two germline ends. CDR3 DNA: TGTGCCAGTAGTGTACAGGGAACCGGGGAGCTGTTTTTT. Residues: CASSVQGTGELFF.

The chain carries TRBV7-8 and TRBJ2-3; 8 bases agree with TRBD2. CDR1 is SGHVS, CDR2 FQNEAQ, per germline. The ends lost 2 bases at V and 0 bases at J; junction bases unmatched: 7. The CDR3 is made up of 17 amino acids. CDR3 sequence (DNA): TGTGCCAGCAGCTTATATGATAGCGGGGAAAGCACAGATACGCAGTATTTT. Residues: CASSLYDSGESTDTQYF.

CDR3 in DNA: TGCGCCAGCAGTCCGAGCAGGGTCAAGAATGAGCAGTTCTTC. Amino acids: CASSPSRVKNEQFF. The gene calls are TRBV10-1 and TRBJ2-1; the D gene is possibly TRBD1 (5 bases). Trimming took 5 bases from V and 7 from J, leaving 15 bases between them. This CDR3 contains 14 residues. Germline V CDR1 and CDR2: WNHNN, SYGVQD (reference sequence).

V usage is TRBV4-3 and J usage is TRBJ2-1, with TRBD2 identical over 13 bases. The CDR3 contains 16 residues. CDR1 and CDR2 (germline): LGHNA, YSLEER. Losses at the gene ends were 0 bases for V and 6 bases for J; bases not matched to a gene: 2. The CDR3 DNA sequence: TGCGCCAGCAGCCAAGAGGGACTAGCGGGACCCAATGAGCAGTTCTTC. It codes for CASSQEGLAGPNEQFF.

The genes are TRBV18 and TRBJ2-3; 8 bases fit TRBD2. The CDR3 spans 16 residues. Germline values: CDR1 KGHSH, CDR2 LQKENI. V lost 2 bases and J lost 2; bases outside the gene matches: 6. Written as DNA, the CDR3 is TGTGCCAGCTCACCAGAGGTAGCGGGACCCACAGATACGCAGTATTTT. Amino acid sequence: CASSPEVAGPTDTQYF.

The sample holds one count of this clone. This sequence joins TRBV9 and TRBJ2-7; maybe TRBD2 (5 bases). This CDR3 spans 14 amino acids. CDR1 and CDR2 from the germline V gene are SGDLS and YYNGEE. The germline V and J ends were trimmed by 4 bases and 0 bases, with 11 bases remaining between them. This CDR3 is CASSPTTNSYEQYF. In DNA, the CDR3 is TGTGCCAGCAGCCCTACGACTAACTCCTACGAGCAGTACTTC.

In this sample, this clone turned up once. This sequence joins TRBV12-5 and TRBJ1-1; the match to TRBD1 covers 8 bases. The CDR3 sequence is 14 residues long. Germline CDR1 and CDR2: LGHNT and FRNRAP. With V trimmed by 6 bases and J by 1 base, 4 bases remained unmatched. In nucleotides, the CDR3 is TGTGCTAGTGGGTCGGGGACAGGGAACACTGAAGCTTTCTTT. Amino acids: CASGSGTGNTEAFF.

The J gene is TRBJ2-7, the V gene TRBV11-1; D is undetermined. Trimming cost V 1 base and J 3 bases, with 10 bases left between them. Per the germline V gene, CDR1 is SGHAT and CDR2 is FQDESV (reference sequence). This CDR3 is built from 14 residues. DNA of the CDR3: TGTGCCAGCAGCTTAGATGGAAACTACTACGAGCAGTACTTC. Translated: CASSLDGNYYEQYF.

The V and J genes are TRBV5-1 and TRBJ2-7, with unresolved D. Trimming stripped 3 bases from V and 2 bases from J, with 12 bases between. Germline CDR1 and CDR2: SGHRS and YFSETQ. CDR3 length: 14 amino acids. The CDR3 DNA reads as TGCGCCAGCAGCTCCGGTCCCCAAGCCTACGAGCAGTACTTC. It codes for CASSSGPQAYEQYF.

This chain connects TRBV7-9 to TRBJ2-7, with TRBD2 matching 8 bases. J gave up 7 bases and V 0 bases, and 8 bases lay outside the gene matches. Germline CDR1 is SEHNR and CDR2 is FQNEAQ (reference sequence). The length of the CDR3 is 15 residues. The CDR3 protein is CASSLALTGGDEQYF. The CDR3 bases are TGTGCCAGCAGCTTAGCCTTGACGGGGGGGGATGAGCAGTACTTC. Full variable domain (missing parts from reference TRBV7-9 and TRBJ2-7): DTGVSQNPRHKITKRGQNVTFRCDPISEHNRLYWYRQTLGQGPEFLTYFQNEAQLEKSRLLSDRFSAERPKGSFSTLEIQRTEQGDSAMYLCASSLALTGGDEQYFGPGTRLTVT.

The chain combines TRBV6-1 with TRBJ1-2; 8 bases are a match to TRBD1. This CDR3 has 14 residues. Germline V lookup: CDR1 MNHNS, CDR2 SASEGT. V dropped 3 bases and J dropped 5; count of bases not matched to a gene: 5. CDR3 residues: CASSDQGAVYGYTF. CDR3 coding DNA: TGTGCCAGCAGTGATCAGGGGGCTGTGTATGGCTACACCTTC.

J is TRBJ2-1 and V is TRBV5-1; TRBD2 matches 8 bases. Per germline, CDR1 SGHRS and CDR2 YFSETQ. The CDR3 contains 16 residues. The ends lost 4 bases at V and 0 bases at J; junction bases unmatched: 6. In nucleotides, the CDR3 is TGCGCCAGCAGCCCCGGGGGGGGAAGCTCCTACAATGAGCAGTTCTTC. It translates to CASSPGGGSSYNEQFF. Full variable domain (outside the CDR3, taken from reference TRBV5-1 and TRBJ2-1): KAGVTQTPRYLIKTRGQQVTLSCSPISGHRSVSWYQQTPGQGLQFLFEYFSETQRNKGNFPGRFSGRQFSNSRSEMNVSTLELGDSALYLCASSPGGGSSYNEQFFGPGTRLTVL.

The rearrangement links TRBV6-5 to TRBJ2-1; D ambiguous. Germline V CDR1 and CDR2: MNHEY, SVGAGI. V dropped 2 bases and J dropped 4 bases, with 6 bases sitting between them. The CDR3 contains 13 residues. The CDR3 protein is CASSYNGYNEQFF. CDR3 in DNA: TGTGCCAGCAGTTACAACGGTTACAATGAGCAGTTCTTC.